These T cell receptor beta chains were read from a single sample in a study of T cell responses to AZD1222 COVID-19 vaccine. TCRdb's table, derived via immunoSEQ multiplex PCR, lists solely in-frame clones and lacks some. The table has about 120,000 clones, 85% to 90% seen once. The source was peripheral blood, collected 28 days after the second AZD1222 dose. The receptors originated from an adult who received the AZD1222 COVID-19 vaccine. Each CDR3 is given without its conserved first and last residue. Some rows mark clone size as missing; the rest say once, few, many or name a class of expanded clone.

>.|TRBV24-1|TRBJ2-1
ATSDGGSGSYEQF
>.|TRBV5-1|TRBJ1-6
ASSLIQGDSPLH
>.|TRBV7-3|TRBJ1-1
ASSSPPRDRETEAF
>few|TRBV30|TRBJ1-2
AWSVGGDYGYT
>.|TRBV27|TRBJ2-5
ASSLIPVGETQY
>.|TRBV19|TRBJ1-5
ASNSRGGQPQH
>.|TRBV7-2|TRBJ2-1
ASSGLGGGWEQF
>.|TRBV2|TRBJ2-3
ASRPGPTTDTQY
>.|TRBV7-2|TRBJ2-1
ASSRPTGGNEQF
>.|TRBV6-5|TRBJ1-3
ASSYSTTAGNTIY
>.|TRBV5-6|TRBJ2-7
ASSSGRRTGLRDEQY
>.|TRBV15|TRBJ1-6
ATSRDTDSPLH
>.|TRBV18|TRBJ1-6
ASSGTGNFNSPLH
>.|TRBV9|TRBJ2-1
ASSASRYNEQF
>.|TRBV28|TRBJ2-5
ASSLSGGGRTQY
>.|TRBV25-1|TRBJ2-5
ASSKPTGQETQY
>.|TRBV5-1|TRBJ2-3
ASRRGTGTTDTQY
>few|TRBV7-9|TRBJ1-1
ASSPTGRMNTEAF
>few|TRBV5-8|TRBJ1-2
ASSTGQGNYGYT
>.|TRBV3-1/TRBV3-2|TRBJ2-7
ASSQTSEYEQY
>.|TRBV2|TRBJ1-6
ASLLEVGQGSSPLH
>.|TRBV27|TRBJ2-2
ASSVSGRNTGELF
>.|TRBV9|TRBJ2-1
ASSVQGNYNEQF
>.|TRBV29-1|TRBJ2-7
SVDGQGRTEQY
>.|TRBV27|TRBJ2-7
ASSWGGQGYYEQY
>.|TRBV6-5|TRBJ2-2
ASSDRGSGELF
>.|TRBV19|TRBJ1-2
ASTDLGQATYGYT
>.|TRBV10-3|TRBJ1-2
ATGTAPGGYT
>.|TRBV4-1|TRBJ2-1
ASSHSPLAYNEQF
>.|TRBV27|TRBJ1-2
ASSLSIGQVTMDYT
>.|TRBV7-2|TRBJ2-1
ASSYRLAEVYNEQF
>few|TRBV2|TRBJ1-3
ASHPSVGNTIY
>once|TRBV28|TRBJ1-2
ASRLRDWTPGYT
>.|TRBV30|TRBJ2-5
AWSVLAGGEETQY
>.|TRBV11-1|TRBJ1-2
ASSPPSWDYGYT
>.|TRBV7-2|TRBJ2-5
ASSPPRRQVGETQY
>.|TRBV4-3|TRBJ2-1
ASSSRTSEIYNEQF
>.|TRBV13|TRBJ2-7
ASSLGPSGTEAYEQY
>.|TRBV5-1|TRBJ2-7
ASSSTAGTGGLEQY
>.|TRBV6-1|TRBJ2-6
ASSGTLGQGPSGANVLT
>few|TRBV7-2|TRBJ1-5
ASSPKGGSVQPQH
>.|TRBV4-2|TRBJ1-1
ASSQHTEAF
>.|TRBV11-2|TRBJ2-7
ASSLSSGPLNEQY
>.|TRBV4-2|TRBJ2-7
ASSQDPAGETYEQY
>few|TRBV5-4|TRBJ1-6
ASSLGTGSPLH